This passage covers 28 T cell receptor beta chains from one sample sequenced in a study of regulatory T cells in long-lasting Graves disease. HTBI primers from iRepertoire and Arm-PCR of CDR3 regions yielded the TCR beta libraries. TCRdb reanalysed the multiplex PCR reads using MiXCR and keeps one entry per CDR3 protein. The table records 450,000 to 650,000 distinct CDR3 sequences, roughly 15% of them present only once. Sample time point: newly diagnosed GD, antithyroid drugs for less than 3 months. PBMC-extracted RNA yielded the TCR library. These data were also reused for a study on T cells in Graves' hyperthyroidism and ophthalmopathy.

The starting material was peripheral blood mononuclear cells (PBMCs), obtained at new diagnosis, from a patient treated with antithyroid drugs. All receptors come from a woman aged 40 to 65 with Graves disease.

V usage is TRBV10-3 and J usage is TRBJ1-1; the D gene is possibly TRBD1 (6 bases). The germline V gene encodes CDR1 ENHRY and CDR2 SYGVKD. The CDR3 loop spans 14 amino acids. V lost 3 bases and J lost 1, with 9 bases in between. The CDR3 protein is CAISERQENTEAFF. CDR3 nucleotides: TGTGCCATCAGTGAAAGACAGGAGAACACTGAAGCTTTCTTT.

About this clonotype: Germline and junction disagree at one end, which may indicate a read error. The rearrangement joins TRBV5-1 to TRBJ2-2; 7 nucleotides align to TRBD1. The CDR3 length is 15 residues. The germline V gene has CDR1 SGHRS and CDR2 YFSETQ. CDR3: CASSPGQSFTGELFF. The CDR3 DNA is TGTGCCAGCAGTCCGGGACAGAGCTTCACCGGGGAGCTGTTTTTT.

With respect to this clonotype: This may stem from a read error, because a much larger clone lies one nucleotide away. V usage is TRBV11-3 and J usage is TRBJ2-7, with no clear D. The length of the CDR3 is 14 residues. Germline CDR1 SGHNT, CDR2 YENEEA. Trimming cost V 0 bases and J 7 bases, with 13 bases left between them. The CDR3 region is CASSLESSLREQYF. Written as DNA, the CDR3 is TGTGCCAGCAGCTTAGAGTCTTCCCTAAGGGAGCAGTACTTC.

This clonotype occurred a few times. This chain uses TRBV19 with TRBJ1-2; D is possibly TRBD1 (6 bases). The CDR3 is 15 amino acids. The germline CDR1 and CDR2 sequences are LNHDA and SQIVND (reference sequence). V was clipped by 3 bases and J by 3 bases, with 14 bases between them. CDR3 in amino acids: CASSIGIGGYYGYTF. CDR3 DNA sequence: TGTGCCAGTAGTATTGGGATCGGGGGCTACTATGGCTACACCTTC.

In the case of this clonotype: A much larger clone lies one base from this, so it may be a read error. J is TRBJ2-7 and V is TRBV3-1; 10 nucleotides line up with TRBD1. After removal of 5 bases from V and 5 bases from J, the junction contained 12 bases not matched to a gene. Germline V CDR1 and CDR2: LGHDT, YNNKEL (reference sequence). The CDR3 is made up of 16 amino acids. The CDR3 sequence is CASSASPGQGRHEQYF. DNA for the CDR3: TGTGCCAGCAGCGCTAGTCCGGGACAGGGGAGGCACGAGCAGTACTTC.

This sequence joins TRBV28 and TRBJ2-3; 7 nucleotides agree with TRBD2. Germline loops: CDR1 MDHEN, CDR2 SYDVKM. The CDR3 runs to 12 residues. The V gene end was trimmed by 8 bases and the J gene end by 4 bases; junction bases not matched to a gene: 3. The CDR3 DNA is TGTGCCAGCGGGGGGGGGGCAGATACGCAGTATTTT. Translated, it gives CASGGGADTQYF.

This rearrangement joins TRBV10-3 to TRBJ1-2; a possible D gene is TRBD1 (6 bases). The germline V and J ends were trimmed by 8 bases and 7 bases, with 17 bases remaining between them. From germline, CDR1 is ENHRY and CDR2 SYGVKD. The CDR3 is made up of 13 amino acids. The CDR3 here is CAIEGQGSGGYTF. CDR3 in DNA: TGTGCCATCGAGGGGCAGGGGTCCGGTGGCTACACCTTC.

The chain employs TRBV5-1 and TRBJ2-2, with no clear D. Germline assignment: CDR1 SGHRS and CDR2 YFSETQ. This CDR3 is built from 16 residues. With 2 bases removed from V and 3 bases from J, the gap between germline ends came to 14 bases. In DNA, the CDR3 is TGCGCCAGCAGCTTAGGGAAAGGGATCGACACCGGGGAGCTGTTTTTT. Protein sequence: CASSLGKGIDTGELFF.

The V call is TRBV19, the J call TRBJ1-4, with D unresolved. Trimming cost V 5 bases and J 8 bases, with 15 bases left between them. Germline-derived CDR1 and CDR2 are LNHDA and SQIVND (reference sequence). The CDR3 has 14 residues. The CDR3 bases are TGTGCCAGTAGTGTCGGGGATGTACGGGAAAAACTGTTTTTT. This encodes CASSVGDVREKLFF.

This chain uses TRBV7-3 with TRBJ2-3; 16 nucleotides agree with TRBD2. Trimming removed 2 bases from V and 6 bases from J; junction bases left unmatched: 5. The CDR3 spans 17 residues. The germline V gene encodes CDR1 SGHTA and CDR2 FQGTGA. The CDR3 DNA reads as TGTGCCAGCAGCTTAGGGGGACTAGCGGGGGGGCTGGATACGCAGTATTTT. The encoded protein is CASSLGGLAGGLDTQYF.

This clonotype was observed at least ten times. J is TRBJ2-6 and V is TRBV2; D is undetermined. Trimming shortened V by 0 bases and J by 3 bases, and 12 bases separated the two germline ends. This CDR3 region has 17 residues. The V gene's germline CDR1 is SNHLY and CDR2 FYNNEI. The CDR3: CASSEAPFSSGANVLTF. As DNA, the CDR3 is TGTGCCAGCAGTGAAGCCCCATTCAGCAGTGGGGCCAACGTCCTGACTTTC.

This clonotype was detected a few times. The chain joins TRBV6-1 to TRBJ1-6, with D possibly being TRBD1 (5 bases). The V gene's germline CDR1 is MNHNS and CDR2 SASEGT. V lost 6 bases and J lost 9, with 15 bases in between. This CDR3 contains 14 residues. As DNA, the CDR3 is TGTGCCAGCAGGGGGACGGGGTCAGCTTCACCCCTCCACTTT. Translation: CASRGTGSASPLHF.

The rearrangement uses TRBV20-1 and TRBJ2-5; D may match TRBD1 or TRBD2 (5 bases each). V lost 1 base and J 2 bases, leaving 8 bases between the germline ends. CDR3 length: 13 amino acids. Germline V lookup: CDR1 DFQATT, CDR2 SNEGSKA (reference sequence). The CDR3 DNA is TGCAGTGCTAGAGGGGGGTCTCAAGAGACCCAGTACTTC. Translation: CSARGGSQETQYF.

This clonotype was counted at least ten times. The V call is TRBV30, the J call TRBJ1-6, with D possibly TRBD1 on 5 matching bases. This CDR3 is built from 16 residues. The V gene lost 0 bases and the J gene lost 5 bases, with 14 bases spanning the gap. In germline, CDR1 is GTSNPN, CDR2 SVGIG (reference sequence). As DNA, the CDR3 is TGTGCCTGGAGTGTCGGGGACTGGTACGATAATTCACCCCTCCACTTT. Translation gives CAWSVGDWYDNSPLHF.

The table lists this clonotype with many counts. This rearrangement joins TRBV12-3 or TRBV12-4 to TRBJ1-4; a weak D match, TRBD1 (5 bases). The CDR3 runs to 15 residues. Deletions cut 4 bases from V and 8 bases from J, with 17 bases between. For the CDR3, the DNA is TGTGCCAGCAGTTCTTCCGTCGGGGGTTGGGAAAAACTGTTTTTT. Encoded protein: CASSSSVGGWEKLFF.

This clonotype was picked up many times. One end of the junction is discordant with germline, which a read error may explain. V gene TRBV3-1 combines with J gene TRBJ2-1, with D possibly being TRBD2 (5 bases). This CDR3 comprises 15 residues. CDR1 is LGHDT, CDR2 YNNKEL, per germline (reference sequence). The CDR3 nucleotides read TGTGCCAGCAGCCAAGAGAGCGGCTCCCACAATGAGCAGTTCTTC. Translation gives CASSQESGSHNEQFF.

The table lists this clonotype with a count of one. The chain has TRBV12-3 or TRBV12-4 and TRBJ1-5; D is possibly TRBD1 (6 bases). Trimming removed 7 bases at V and 6 bases at J, with 10 bases between. The CDR3 runs 12 residues. CDR3 coding DNA: TGTGCCAGCAATTCAGGGGTTCAGCCCCAGCATTTT. Its protein is CASNSGVQPQHF.

This clonotype was counted a few times. The chain has TRBV10-3 and TRBJ1-1; TRBD1 agrees at 7 bases. CDR1 and CDR2 (germline): ENHRY, SYGVKD. The CDR3 runs to 16 residues. Trimming at V came to 2 bases and at J to 6 bases, leaving 12 bases not matched to a gene. CDR3 in DNA: TGTGCCATCAGTGAGCAGGACAGGCTCGTTAACGCTGAAGCTTTCTTT. Translated, it gives CAISEQDRLVNAEAFF.

A note on this clonotype: This could be a read error, since a much larger clone is one nucleotide away. No conserved phenylalanine or tryptophan is present at the end of the CDR3, so a read error is the likely explanation. The gene calls are TRBV12-3 or TRBV12-4 and TRBJ1-6; D is uncertain. V lost 6 bases to trimming and J lost 8 bases, with 20 bases between them. This CDR3 has 16 amino acids. CDR3 nucleotide sequence: TGTGCCAGCAGCCAAGAGCGGGCCTCGTGGGATTCACCCCTCCACTCT. It yields the protein CASSQERASWDSPLHS.

This clonotype was observed a handful of times. The chain uses TRBV6-1 and TRBJ2-7; weak D call: TRBD1 (5 bases). The V gene lost 2 bases and the J gene lost 5 bases, with 13 bases spanning the gap. The germline V gene encodes CDR1 MNHNS and CDR2 SASEGT. This CDR3 contains 14 residues. The CDR3 reads CASSEYQGWNEQYF. The CDR3 bases are TGTGCCAGCAGTGAATACCAGGGATGGAACGAGCAGTACTTC.

Only a few counts were recorded for this clonotype. The chain is built from TRBV29-1 and TRBJ1-1; 8 positions match TRBD1. Unmatched junction bases numbered 6, after V lost 6 bases and J lost 3 bases. Germline V gene sequence: CDR1 SQVTM, CDR2 ANQGSEA. This CDR3 spans 13 amino acids. The CDR3 protein is CSVVGDRYTEAFF. The CDR3 DNA is TGCAGCGTCGTTGGGGACAGGTACACTGAAGCTTTCTTT.

J is TRBJ1-1 and V is TRBV5-1, with a tentative D call TRBD1 (5 bases). The CDR3 is 17 amino acids. The V end was cut by 4 bases, the J end by 3 bases, with 22 bases between. CDR1 and CDR2 from the germline V gene are SGHRS and YFSETQ. As DNA, the CDR3 is TGCGCCAGCAGCCCGGACACCAGGTCTGGGGAGTACACTGAAGCTTTCTTT. Its protein product is CASSPDTRSGEYTEAFF.

The rearrangement joins TRBV10-2 to TRBJ2-1; D might be TRBD1 (6 bases). Germline V gene data show CDR1 as WSHSY and CDR2 as SAAADI. The CDR3 totals 12 residues. Trimming shortened V by 4 bases and J by 9 bases, and 10 bases separated the two germline ends. CDR3: CASSVGGPEQFF. Here the CDR3 DNA reads TGCGCCAGCAGTGTAGGGGGACCTGAGCAGTTCTTC.

The CDR3 protein is CASSLGEFSNQPQHF. DNA for the CDR3: TGTGCCAGCAGCTTAGGGGAATTTAGCAATCAGCCCCAGCATTTT. V and J are TRBV7-9 and TRBJ1-5; D is unclear. This CDR3 spans 15 amino acids. The V gene lost 1 base and the J gene lost 0 bases, with 7 bases spanning the gap. Germline CDR1 reads SEHNR; CDR2 reads FQNEAQ (reference sequence).

The chain is built from TRBV3-1 and TRBJ2-5; 7 bases map to TRBD1. The junction had 6 bases not matched to a gene; V was cut back by 5 bases and J by 3 bases. Per germline, CDR1 LGHDT and CDR2 YNNKEL (reference sequence). The CDR3 has 14 amino acids. CDR3 sequence: CASSGDSRKETQYF. The CDR3 region has the DNA TGTGCCAGCAGCGGGGACAGTAGGAAAGAGACCCAGTACTTC.

This clonotype was counted at least ten times. The J gene is TRBJ1-4, the V gene TRBV3-1; D not certain. The V end was cut by 2 bases, the J end by 10 bases, with 8 bases between. The CDR3 is made up of 12 amino acids. The germline V gene has CDR1 LGHDT and CDR2 YNNKEL (reference sequence). The CDR3 sequence is CASSQTDGKLFF. As DNA, the CDR3 is TGTGCCAGCAGCCAAACGGACGGAAAACTGTTTTTT.

This clonotype showed up many times. The chain has TRBV3-1 and TRBJ1-1; TRBD1 aligns across 9 bases. The CDR3 runs to 14 residues. The V gene's germline CDR1 is LGHDT and CDR2 YNNKEL (reference sequence). Losses at the gene ends were 5 bases for V and 7 bases for J; bases not matched to a gene: 8. The CDR3 loop is CASSFTTGGGEAFF. The DNA for the CDR3 is TGTGCCAGCAGCTTCACGACAGGGGGGGGTGAAGCTTTCTTT.

V gene TRBV5-4 combines with J gene TRBJ1-1; D may be TRBD1 (5 bases). V lost 1 base and J 4 bases, leaving 11 bases between the germline ends. The germline V gene encodes CDR1 SGHNT and CDR2 YYREEE (reference sequence). This CDR3 contains 14 residues. CDR3 DNA: TGTGCCAGCAGCTTGAGGGGAAGTAGCACTGAAGCTTTCTTT. Its protein product is CASSLRGSSTEAFF. The whole variable domain, remainder taken from reference TRBV5-4 and TRBJ1-1, is ETGVTQSPTHLIKTRGQQVTLRCSSQSGHNTVSWYQQALGQGPQFIFQYYREEENGRGNFPPRFSGLQFPNYSSELNVNALELDDSALYLCASSLRGSSTEAFFGQGTRLTVV.